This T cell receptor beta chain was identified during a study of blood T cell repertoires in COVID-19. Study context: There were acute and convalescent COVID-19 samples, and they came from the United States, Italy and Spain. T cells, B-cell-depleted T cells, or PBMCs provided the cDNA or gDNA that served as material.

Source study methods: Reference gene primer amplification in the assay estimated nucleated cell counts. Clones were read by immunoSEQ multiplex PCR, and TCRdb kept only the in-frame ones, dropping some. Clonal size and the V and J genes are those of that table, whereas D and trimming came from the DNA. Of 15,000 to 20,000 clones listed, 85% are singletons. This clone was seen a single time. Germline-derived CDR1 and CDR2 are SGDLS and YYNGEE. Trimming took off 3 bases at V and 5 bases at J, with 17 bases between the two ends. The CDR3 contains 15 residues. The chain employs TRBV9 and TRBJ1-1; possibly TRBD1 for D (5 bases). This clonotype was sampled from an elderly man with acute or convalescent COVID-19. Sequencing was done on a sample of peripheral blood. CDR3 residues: CASSEPTPEGTEAFF. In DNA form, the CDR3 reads TGTGCCAGCAGCGAGCCGACACCGGAGGGGACTGAAGCTTTCTTT.